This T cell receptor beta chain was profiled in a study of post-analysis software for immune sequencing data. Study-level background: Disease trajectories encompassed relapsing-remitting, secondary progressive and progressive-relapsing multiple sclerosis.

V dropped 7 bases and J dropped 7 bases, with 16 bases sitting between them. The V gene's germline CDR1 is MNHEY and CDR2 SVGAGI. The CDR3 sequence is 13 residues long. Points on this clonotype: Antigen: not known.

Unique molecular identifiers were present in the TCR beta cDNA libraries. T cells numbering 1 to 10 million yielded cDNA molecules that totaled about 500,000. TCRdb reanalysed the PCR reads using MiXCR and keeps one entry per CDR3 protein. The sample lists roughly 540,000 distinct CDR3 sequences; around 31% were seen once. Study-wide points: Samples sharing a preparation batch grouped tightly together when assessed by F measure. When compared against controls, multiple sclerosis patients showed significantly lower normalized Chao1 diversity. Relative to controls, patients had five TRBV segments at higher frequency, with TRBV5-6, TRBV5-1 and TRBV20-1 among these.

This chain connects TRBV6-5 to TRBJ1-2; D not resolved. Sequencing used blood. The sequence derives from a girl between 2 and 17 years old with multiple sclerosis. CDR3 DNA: TGTGCCAGCACCAAAGGGCTTTTTGGTGGCTACACCTTC. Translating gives CASTKGLFGGYTF.